This T cell receptor beta chain was sequenced for a study of T cell responses to AZD1222 COVID-19 vaccine. The assay was immunoSEQ multiplex PCR, and TCRdb's table has in-frame clones only and misses some. The profile shows 180,000 or so clones, approximately 90% of them singletons. The clonotype comes from an adult who received the AZD1222 COVID-19 vaccine. Source: peripheral blood, taken 28 days after the second AZD1222 dose.

This CDR3 is CASRLAGGDNEQFF. The DNA for the CDR3 is TGTGCCAGCAGACTAGCGGGAGGGGACAATGAGCAGTTCTTC. The chain is built from TRBV28 and TRBJ2-1, with TRBD2 matching 13 bases. Losses at the gene ends were 6 bases for V and 5 bases for J; bases not matched to a gene: 1. The germline V gene has CDR1 MDHEN and CDR2 SYDVKM. The CDR3 extends over 14 amino acids.